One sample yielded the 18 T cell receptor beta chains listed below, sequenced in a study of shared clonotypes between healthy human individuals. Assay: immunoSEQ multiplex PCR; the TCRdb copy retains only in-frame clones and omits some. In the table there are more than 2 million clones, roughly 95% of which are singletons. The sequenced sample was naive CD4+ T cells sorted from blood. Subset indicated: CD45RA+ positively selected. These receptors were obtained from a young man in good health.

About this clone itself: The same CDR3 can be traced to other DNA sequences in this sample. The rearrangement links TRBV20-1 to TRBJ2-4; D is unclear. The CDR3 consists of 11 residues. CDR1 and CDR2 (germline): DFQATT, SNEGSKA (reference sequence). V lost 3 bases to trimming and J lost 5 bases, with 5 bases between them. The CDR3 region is CSASPENIQYF. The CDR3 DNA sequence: TGCAGTGCTAGCCCAGAAAACATTCAGTACTTC.

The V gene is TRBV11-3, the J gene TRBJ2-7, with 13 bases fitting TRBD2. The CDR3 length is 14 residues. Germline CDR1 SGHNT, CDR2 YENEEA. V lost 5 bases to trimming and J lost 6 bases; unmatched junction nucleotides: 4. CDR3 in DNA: TGTGCCAGCAGCCCCGGACTAGCGGGGGCCGAGCAGTACTTC. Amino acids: CASSPGLAGAEQYF. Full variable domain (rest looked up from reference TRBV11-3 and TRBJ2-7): EAGVVQSPRYKIIEKKQPVAFWCNPISGHNTLYWYLQNLGQGPELLIRYENEEAVDDSQLPKDRFSAERLKGVDSTLKIQPAELGDSAVYLCASSPGLAGAEQYFGPGTRLTVT.

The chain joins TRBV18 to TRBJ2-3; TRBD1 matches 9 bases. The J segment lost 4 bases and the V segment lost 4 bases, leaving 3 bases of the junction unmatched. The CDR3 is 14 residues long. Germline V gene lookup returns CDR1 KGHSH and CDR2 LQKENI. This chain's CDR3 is CASSRDRAPDTQYF. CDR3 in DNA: TGTGCCAGCTCACGGGACAGGGCGCCAGATACGCAGTATTTT.

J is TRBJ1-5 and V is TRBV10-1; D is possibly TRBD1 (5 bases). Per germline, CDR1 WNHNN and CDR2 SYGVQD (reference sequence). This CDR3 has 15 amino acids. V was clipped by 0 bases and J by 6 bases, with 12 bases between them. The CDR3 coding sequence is TGCGCCAGCAGTGAGTCGAGGGGCTTCGGTCAGCCCCAGCATTTT. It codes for CASSESRGFGQPQHF.

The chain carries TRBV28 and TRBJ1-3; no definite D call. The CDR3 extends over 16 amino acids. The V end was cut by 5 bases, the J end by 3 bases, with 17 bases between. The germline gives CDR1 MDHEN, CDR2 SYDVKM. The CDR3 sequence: CASSDRYPLGGNTIYF. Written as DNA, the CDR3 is TGTGCCAGCAGTGATCGATACCCCCTGGGTGGAAACACCATATATTTT. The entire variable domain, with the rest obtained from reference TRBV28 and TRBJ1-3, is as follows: DVKVTQSSRYLVKRTGEKVFLECVQDMDHENMFWYRQDPGLGLRLIYFSYDVKMKEKGDIPEGYSVSREKKERFSLILESASTNQTSMYLCASSDRYPLGGNTIYFGEGSWLTVV.

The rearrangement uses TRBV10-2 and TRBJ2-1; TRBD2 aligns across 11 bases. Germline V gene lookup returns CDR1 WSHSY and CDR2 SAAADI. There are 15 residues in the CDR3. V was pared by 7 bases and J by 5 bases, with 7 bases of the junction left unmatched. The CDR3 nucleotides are TGCGCCAGCATCGAGGGGACTAGCGGTAACAATGAGCAGTTCTTC. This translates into CASIEGTSGNNEQFF.

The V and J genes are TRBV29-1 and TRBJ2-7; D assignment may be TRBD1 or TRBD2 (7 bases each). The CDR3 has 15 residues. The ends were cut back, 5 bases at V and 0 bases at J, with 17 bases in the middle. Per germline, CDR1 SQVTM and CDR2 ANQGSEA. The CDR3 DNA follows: TGCAGCGTTACAGACAGGGACTACCCCTCCTACGAGCAGTACTTC. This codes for CSVTDRDYPSYEQYF.

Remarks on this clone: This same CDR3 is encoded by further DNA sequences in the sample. This CDR3 reads CASSESRGLTEAFF. The CDR3 DNA follows: TGTGCCAGCAGTGAATCCAGGGGGCTCACTGAAGCTTTCTTT. The rearrangement joins TRBV2 to TRBJ1-1, with 8 bases fitting TRBD1. The trim removed 2 bases at V and 4 bases at J, leaving 3 bases unmatched. The CDR3 covers 14 residues. Germline CDR1 SNHLY, CDR2 FYNNEI.

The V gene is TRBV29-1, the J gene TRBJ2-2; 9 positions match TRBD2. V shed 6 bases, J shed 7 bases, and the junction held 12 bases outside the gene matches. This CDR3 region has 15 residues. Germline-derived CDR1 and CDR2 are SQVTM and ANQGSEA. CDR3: CSVRVAGGPLGELFF. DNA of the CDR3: TGCAGCGTCCGGGTGGCGGGGGGGCCGCTCGGGGAGCTGTTTTTT.

CDR3 bases: TGTGCCTGGCTAAACCCCAACTATGGCTACACCTTC. Protein: CAWLNPNYGYTF. The rearrangement links TRBV30 to TRBJ1-2; D is unclear. This CDR3 is built from 12 residues. V dropped 5 bases and J dropped 2 bases, with 9 bases sitting between them. The germline V gene has CDR1 GTSNPN and CDR2 SVGIG (reference sequence).

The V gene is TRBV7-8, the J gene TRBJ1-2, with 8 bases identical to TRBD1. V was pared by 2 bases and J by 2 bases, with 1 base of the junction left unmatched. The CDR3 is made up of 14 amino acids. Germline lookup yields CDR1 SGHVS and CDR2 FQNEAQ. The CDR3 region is CASSLRTGNYGYTF. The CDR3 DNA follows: TGTGCCAGCAGCTTACGGACAGGGAACTATGGCTACACCTTC.

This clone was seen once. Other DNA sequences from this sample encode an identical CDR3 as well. The CDR3 DNA follows: TGTGCCAGCAGCTTGGACAGGGGCCGTTCACCCCTCCACTTT. Its protein product is CASSLDRGRSPLHF. The chain combines TRBV5-4 with TRBJ1-6; TRBD1 agrees at 7 bases. This CDR3 is 14 amino acids long. V was pared by 0 bases and J by 9 bases, with 3 bases of the junction left unmatched. The germline gives CDR1 SGHNT, CDR2 YYREEE (reference sequence).

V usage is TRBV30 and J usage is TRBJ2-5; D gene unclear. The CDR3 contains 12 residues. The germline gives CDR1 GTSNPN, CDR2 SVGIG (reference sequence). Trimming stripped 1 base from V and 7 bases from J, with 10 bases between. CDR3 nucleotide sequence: TGTGCCTGGAGTGACTCAGCTACGACCCAGTACTTC. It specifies CAWSDSATTQYF.

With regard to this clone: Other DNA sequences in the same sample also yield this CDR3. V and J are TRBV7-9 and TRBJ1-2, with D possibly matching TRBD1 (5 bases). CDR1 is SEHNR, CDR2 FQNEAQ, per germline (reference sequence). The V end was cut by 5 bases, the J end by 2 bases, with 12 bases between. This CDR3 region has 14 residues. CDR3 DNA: TGTGCCAGCAGCCCCCGGGACGGAAACTATGGCTACACCTTC. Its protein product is CASSPRDGNYGYTF.

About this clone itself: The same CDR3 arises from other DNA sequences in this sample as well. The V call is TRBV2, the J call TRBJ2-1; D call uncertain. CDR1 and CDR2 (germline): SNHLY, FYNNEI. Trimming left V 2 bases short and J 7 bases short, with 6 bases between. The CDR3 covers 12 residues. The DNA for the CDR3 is TGTGCCAGCAGTGAACTCGCAAATGAGCAGTTCTTC. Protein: CASSELANEQFF. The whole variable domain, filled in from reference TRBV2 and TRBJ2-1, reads EPEVTQTPSHQVTQMGQEVILRCVPISNHLYFYWYRQILGQKVEFLVSFYNNEISEKSEIFDDQFSVERPDGSNFTLKIRSTKLEDSAMYFCASSELANEQFFGPGTRLTVL.

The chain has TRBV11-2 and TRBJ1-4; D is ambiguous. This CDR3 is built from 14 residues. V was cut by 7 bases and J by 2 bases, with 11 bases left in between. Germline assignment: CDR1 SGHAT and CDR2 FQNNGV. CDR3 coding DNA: TGTGCCAGCACCCACCTGGCGACTAATGAAAAACTGTTTTTT. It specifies CASTHLATNEKLFF.

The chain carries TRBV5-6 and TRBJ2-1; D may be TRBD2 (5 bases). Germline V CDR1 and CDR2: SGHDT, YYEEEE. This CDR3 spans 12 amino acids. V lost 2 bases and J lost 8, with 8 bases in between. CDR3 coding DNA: TGTGCCAGCAGCTTTCCGAGGGATGAGCAGTTCTTC. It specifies CASSFPRDEQFF. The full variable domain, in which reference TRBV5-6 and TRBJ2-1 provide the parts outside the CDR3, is DAGVTQSPTHLIKTRGQQVTLRCSPKSGHDTVSWYQQALGQGPQFIFQYYEEEERQRGNFPDRFSGHQFPNYSSELNVNALLLGDSALYLCASSFPRDEQFFGPGTRLTVL.

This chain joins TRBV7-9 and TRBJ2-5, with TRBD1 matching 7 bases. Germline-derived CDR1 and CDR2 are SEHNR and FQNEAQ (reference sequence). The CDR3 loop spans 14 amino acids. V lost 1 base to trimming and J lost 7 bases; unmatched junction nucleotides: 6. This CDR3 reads CASSLGGTAPTQYF. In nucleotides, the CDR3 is TGTGCCAGCAGCTTAGGGGGGACAGCTCCGACCCAGTACTTC.